This TCR beta chain was retrieved from a study of blood T cell repertoires in COVID-19. Profiling relied on immunoSEQ multiplex PCR, and the TCRdb table lists in-frame clones only, not all of them. The repertoire includes about 310,000 clones, roughly 91% of them detected once, and more than 9% sits in the top ten. There are 12 residues in the CDR3. V lost 3 bases, J lost 8 bases, and 9 bases lay in between. Germline CDR1 reads LGHDT; CDR2 reads YNNKEL (reference sequence). Sequencing was carried out using PBMCs or T cells enriched from blood (not recorded which). The source is a woman between 25 and 40 years old who had recovered from COVID-19. The V call is TRBV3-1 (or the pseudogene TRBV3-2), the J call TRBJ2-3; D perhaps matches TRBD2 (6 bases). CDR3 coding DNA: TGTGCCAGCAGCCAGGGGGGACTTACGCAGTATTTT. Protein sequence: CASSQGGLTQYF.